The entry below gives a single TCR beta chain sequence along with its context. The source of the sample is a study of blood T cell repertoires in COVID-19. Study as a whole: The United States, Italy and Spain were the sources of the acute and convalescent COVID-19 samples. T cells, B-cell-depleted T cells, or PBMCs provided the cDNA or gDNA that served as material.

TCRdb's copy holds only in-frame clones and misses some; the assay was immunoSEQ multiplex PCR. The sample shows under 250,000 clones, around 81% of them seen only once. The V gene's germline CDR1 is SGHAT and CDR2 FQNNGV. This CDR3 is 17 amino acids long. V dropped 4 bases and J dropped 6; count of bases not matched to a gene: 14. Sequences were obtained from peripheral blood. The source of this sequence is a woman in her sixties or seventies with acute or convalescent COVID-19. This chain uses TRBV11-2 with TRBJ2-3; 9 nucleotides align to TRBD2. CDR3 region: CASSSMAGGPRVDTQYF. In DNA, the CDR3 is TGTGCCAGCAGCTCCATGGCGGGGGGGCCGAGGGTTGATACGCAGTATTTT.